One sample yielded the 21 T cell receptor beta chains listed below, sequenced in a study of T cell changes during pregnancy in multiple sclerosis. Method: immunoSEQ multiplex PCR; TCRdb's copy keeps in-frame clones and lacks some. The sample carries around 38,000 clones, almost 95% recorded once. The source material was CD4+ T cells from peripheral blood mononuclear cells, sampled in the third trimester of pregnancy. All receptors come from a female donor in good health, enrolled as a control in a pregnancy study.

The sample holds a few counts of this clone. The V call is TRBV5-4, the J call TRBJ2-7; 7 bases map to TRBD1. The CDR3 spans 12 residues. CDR1 and CDR2 from the germline V gene are SGHNT and YYREEE (reference sequence). Unmatched junction bases numbered 3, after V lost 3 bases and J lost 6 bases. Here the CDR3 reads CASSYRDSEQYF. In DNA form, the CDR3 reads TGTGCCAGCAGCTACAGGGACAGCGAGCAGTACTTC.

The genes are TRBV7-9 and TRBJ1-1, with D possibly TRBD1 on 6 matching bases. In germline, CDR1 is SEHNR, CDR2 FQNEAQ (reference sequence). Trimming removed 5 bases at V and 1 base at J, with 14 bases between. The CDR3 length is 15 residues. CDR3 loop: CASSHDDRPNTEAFF. The DNA for the CDR3 is TGTGCCAGCAGCCATGACGACAGGCCGAACACTGAAGCTTTCTTT. Complete variable domain (other parts from reference TRBV7-9 and TRBJ1-1): DTGVSQNPRHKITKRGQNVTFRCDPISEHNRLYWYRQTLGQGPEFLTYFQNEAQLEKSRLLSDRFSAERPKGSFSTLEIQRTEQGDSAMYLCASSHDDRPNTEAFFGQGTRLTVV.

The rearrangement uses TRBV7-8 and TRBJ1-2; D not resolved. The V gene lost 5 bases and the J gene lost 5 bases, with 6 bases spanning the gap. CDR1 and CDR2 (germline): SGHVS, FQNEAQ. The CDR3 consists of 11 residues. CDR3 coding DNA: TGTGCCAGCAGCAACGGTTATGGCTACACCTTC. This encodes CASSNGYGYTF.

This rearrangement joins TRBV7-2 to TRBJ2-1, with 11 bases aligning to TRBD2. Losses at the gene ends were 7 bases for V and 6 bases for J; bases not matched to a gene: 8. The germline gives CDR1 SGHTA, CDR2 FQGNSA. The CDR3 sequence is 15 residues long. CDR3 sequence: CASTSVLAGGNEQFF. The CDR3 DNA is TGTGCCAGCACCAGCGTTCTAGCGGGGGGCAATGAGCAGTTCTTC.

The chain uses TRBV29-1 and TRBJ2-2, with 7 bases that match TRBD2. Trimming took 8 bases from V and 5 from J; bases not matched to a gene: 8. The CDR3 is 13 amino acids. CDR1 is SQVTM, CDR2 ANQGSEA, per germline. CDR3 bases: TGCAGCACCCTAGCGGATAATACCGGGGAGCTGTTTTTT. Translating it yields CSTLADNTGELFF.

J is TRBJ2-3 and V is TRBV5-6; TRBD2 matches at 15 bases. Germline-derived CDR1 and CDR2 are SGHDT and YYEEEE. With 1 base clipped from V and 7 bases from J, the junction kept 4 bases outside the gene matches. The CDR3 has 16 residues. CDR3 residues: CASSLRTSGGANTQYF. The CDR3 DNA reads TGTGCCAGCAGCTTGAGGACTAGCGGGGGGGCCAATACGCAGTATTTT.

The chain is built from TRBV5-8 and TRBJ1-2, with TRBD1 identical over 9 bases. CDR1 SGHTS and CDR2 YDEGEE come from the germline V gene. The CDR3 extends over 16 amino acids. V was pared by 5 bases and J by 1 base, with 9 bases of the junction left unmatched. The CDR3 bases are TGTGCCAGCAGACCCGGGACAGGGACCTTTAACTATGGCTACACCTTC. Residues: CASRPGTGTFNYGYTF.

V and J are TRBV6-6 and TRBJ1-2; D is possibly TRBD1 (5 bases). V dropped 10 bases and J dropped 0 bases, with 15 bases sitting between them. This CDR3 has 14 amino acids. CDR1 MNHNY and CDR2 SVGAGI come from the germline V gene (reference sequence). The CDR3 DNA sequence: TGTGCCACCACTGGCGGACAAGCTAACTATGGCTACACCTTC. Amino acid sequence: CATTGGQANYGYTF.

The CDR3 sequence: CASSLRTGGGEKLFF. CDR3 DNA sequence: TGTGCCAGCAGCCTACGGACAGGGGGCGGTGAAAAACTGTTTTTT. This chain links TRBV5-6 with TRBJ1-4; 11 positions agree with TRBD1. This CDR3 has 15 amino acids. Germline CDR1 SGHDT, CDR2 YYEEEE. Germline trimming cut 4 bases from V and 7 bases from J; bases unmatched to any gene: 6.

The chain couples TRBV6-6 to TRBJ2-7; 11 positions match TRBD1. Germline V gene sequence: CDR1 MNHNY, CDR2 SVGAGI (reference sequence). The ends lost 7 bases at V and 5 bases at J; junction bases unmatched: 7. The CDR3 runs 14 residues. The chain's CDR3 is CASTPGQGVNEQYF. CDR3 nucleotide sequence: TGTGCCAGCACTCCGGGACAGGGGGTCAACGAGCAGTACTTC.

The chain combines TRBV5-1 with TRBJ2-7; the D is unclear. The V and J ends lost 0 bases and 4 bases respectively, with 11 bases between them. Looked up from germline, CDR1 is SGHRS and CDR2 is YFSETQ. This CDR3 comprises 14 residues. CDR3 sequence reads: CASSLVVLPYEQYF. The CDR3 DNA reads TGCGCCAGCAGCTTGGTAGTTTTGCCATACGAGCAGTACTTC.

CDR3 sequence reads: CASSLTGGYGYTF. CDR3 coding DNA: TGTGCCAGCAGTTTGACAGGGGGTTATGGCTACACCTTC. This rearrangement joins TRBV27 to TRBJ1-2, with TRBD1 identical over 9 bases. The CDR3 is made up of 13 amino acids. V shed 3 bases and J 5 bases; nucleotides not matched to a gene: 1. CDR1 is MNHEY and CDR2 is SMNVEV in the germline V gene (reference sequence).

The chain combines TRBV6-4 with TRBJ2-1; TRBD2 matches at 8 bases. The CDR3 extends over 17 amino acids. The ends lost 0 bases at V and 6 bases at J; junction bases unmatched: 10. Per germline, CDR1 MRHNA and CDR2 SNTAGT. CDR3 DNA sequence: TGTGCCAGCAGTGACTCGACCCGGGGGGGTAGGGTCAATGAGCAGTTCTTC. It yields the protein CASSDSTRGGRVNEQFF.

The chain has TRBV5-4 and TRBJ2-1, with D unclear. The CDR3 covers 14 residues. V lost 4 bases and J lost 6, with 14 bases in between. Per the germline V gene, CDR1 is SGHNT and CDR2 is YYREEE (reference sequence). In nucleotides, the CDR3 is TGTGCCAGCAGCACAGAAGCCTCGCGCAATGAGCAGTTCTTC. Residues: CASSTEASRNEQFF.

The chain is built from TRBV7-3 and TRBJ2-6; TRBD2 is a possible D gene (6 bases). The ends were cut back, 7 bases at V and 1 base at J, with 11 bases in the middle. Germline assignment: CDR1 SGHTA and CDR2 FQGTGA. The CDR3 spans 15 residues. DNA of the CDR3: TGTGCCAGCACCCTAGGGACTTCTGGGGCCAACGTCCTGACTTTC. Protein: CASTLGTSGANVLTF.

This chain joins TRBV7-9 and TRBJ2-5; tentative D call: TRBD2 (5 bases). CDR3 length equals 16 residues. From germline, CDR1 is SEHNR and CDR2 FQNEAQ (reference sequence). V was cut by 8 bases and J by 4 bases, with 23 bases left in between. In DNA form, the CDR3 reads TGTGCCAGCCTATGGGGAGATAATAGAATTTCAGAGACCCAGTACTTC. Translated, it gives CASLWGDNRISETQYF.

The chain employs TRBV6-5 and TRBJ2-5; D is undetermined. The J call may be mistaken, given a closer DNA end match to TRBJ2-7. CDR3 length: 14 amino acids. Germline V lookup: CDR1 MNHEY, CDR2 SVGAGI. The CDR3 is CASSPATVTYEQYF. DNA for the CDR3: TGTGCCAGCAGCCCCGCCACCGTCACCTACGAGCAGTACTTC.

This clone appeared once. J is TRBJ1-1 and V is TRBV2; D is ambiguous. Looked up from germline, CDR1 is SNHLY and CDR2 is FYNNEI. CDR3 size: 15 residues. Trimming left V 2 bases short and J 1 base short, with 11 bases between. CDR3: CASSETIRQNTEAFF. DNA for the CDR3: TGTGCCAGCAGTGAAACAATTCGACAGAACACTGAAGCTTTCTTT.

The chain recombines TRBV18 with TRBJ2-7; 9 positions match TRBD1. Germline-derived CDR1 and CDR2 are KGHSH and LQKENI. The junction had 7 bases not matched to a gene; V was cut back by 4 bases and J by 3 bases. CDR3 length equals 15 residues. CDR3 sequence (DNA): TGTGCCAGCTCACATTCCGGGACAGGGATCTACGAGCAGTACTTC. It is translated as CASSHSGTGIYEQYF.

V is TRBV4-1 and J is TRBJ2-1, with 8 bases aligning to TRBD1. Germline trimming cut 4 bases from V and 9 bases from J; bases unmatched to any gene: 8. The CDR3 runs to 14 residues. The V gene's germline CDR1 is MGHRA and CDR2 YSYEKL. CDR3 sequence reads: CASSRPQGAAEQFF. The CDR3 DNA sequence: TGCGCCAGCAGCCGCCCCCAGGGGGCGGCTGAGCAGTTCTTC.

The V and J genes are TRBV4-2 and TRBJ2-1; maybe TRBD2 (6 bases). Germline-derived CDR1 and CDR2 are LGHNA and YNFKEQ. The CDR3 totals 14 residues. V lost 3 bases to trimming and J lost 2 bases, with 8 bases between them. CDR3 residues: CASSQGLTYNEQFF. The CDR3 DNA reads as TGTGCCAGCAGCCAGGGACTCACCTACAATGAGCAGTTCTTC.